The rows below give T cell receptor beta chains drawn from one sample of a study of spatial heterogeneity in lung cancer. TCRdb reanalysed the 5' RACE reads using MiXCR and keeps one entry per CDR3 protein. Among about 3,800 distinct CDR3 sequences listed, approximately 8% were seen once. The source material was PBMCs, sampled at surgery. The receptor source for this set is a female donor with early-stage non-small cell lung cancer. CDR3s include the opening cysteine and the closing phenylalanine or tryptophan. The order of the fields is D gene, V gene, J gene, clone size, CDR3 protein, CDR3 DNA. The D gene is left open where the match is weak. Size is omitted from some rows. Given values are once, few, many or a class for expanded clones.

d_gene: NA; v_gene: TRBV7-2; j_gene: TRBJ1-6; abundance: NA; CDR3aa: CASMLYSSYNSPLHF; CDR3nt: TGTGCCAGCATGCTCTACAGCTCCTATAATTCACCCCTCCACTTT
d_gene: NA; v_gene: TRBV3-1; j_gene: TRBJ2-1; abundance: medium-sized; CDR3aa: CASSQDQQINNEQFF; CDR3nt: TGTGCCAGCAGCCAAGACCAGCAGATAAACAATGAGCAGTTCTTC
d_gene: TRBD2; v_gene: TRBV6-1; j_gene: TRBJ2-1; abundance: NA; CDR3aa: CASSDGRGIYNEQFF; CDR3nt: TGTGCCAGCAGTGACGGGCGGGGGATTTACAATGAGCAGTTCTTC
d_gene: NA; v_gene: TRBV2; j_gene: TRBJ1-3; abundance: many; CDR3aa: CASSVNPGLSGNTIYF; CDR3nt: TGTGCCAGCAGTGTCAACCCCGGGCTCTCTGGAAACACCATATATTTT
d_gene: TRBD1; v_gene: TRBV30; j_gene: TRBJ1-1; abundance: many; CDR3aa: CAWRQGVGTEAFF; CDR3nt: TGTGCCTGGAGGCAGGGGGTTGGCACTGAAGCTTTCTTT
d_gene: TRBD2; v_gene: TRBV5-1; j_gene: TRBJ2-1; abundance: medium-sized; CDR3aa: CASSSESGGLYNEQFF; CDR3nt: TGCGCCAGCAGCTCAGAGAGCGGGGGGCTCTACAATGAGCAGTTCTTC
d_gene: TRBD1; v_gene: TRBV29-1; j_gene: TRBJ2-3; abundance: many; CDR3aa: CSVVGVSGGDRLSTDTQYF; CDR3nt: TGCAGCGTTGTTGGGGTATCAGGGGGCGATCGGTTAAGCACAGATACGCAGTATTTT
d_gene: TRBD1; v_gene: TRBV7-2; j_gene: TRBJ2-7; abundance: many; CDR3aa: CASSSRDSTYEQYF; CDR3nt: TGTGCCAGCAGCTCACGGGACAGTACCTACGAGCAGTACTTC
d_gene: TRBD2; v_gene: TRBV28; j_gene: TRBJ2-5; abundance: few; CDR3aa: CASNQAGGPRETQYF; CDR3nt: TGTGCCAGCAACCAGGCGGGGGGGCCGCGAGAGACCCAGTACTTC
d_gene: TRBD1; v_gene: TRBV27; j_gene: TRBJ1-5; abundance: many; CDR3aa: CASSLSRGGQPQHF; CDR3nt: TGTGCCAGCAGTTTGAGCAGGGGGGGACAGCCCCAGCATTTT
d_gene: NA; v_gene: TRBV18; j_gene: TRBJ2-7; abundance: medium-sized; CDR3aa: CASAQGVGYEQYF; CDR3nt: TGTGCCAGCGCCCAGGGTGTTGGCTACGAGCAGTACTTC
d_gene: NA; v_gene: TRBV4-3; j_gene: TRBJ2-7; abundance: medium-sized; CDR3aa: CASSLTTEYEQYF; CDR3nt: TGCGCCAGCAGCCTTACGACGGAATACGAGCAGTACTTC
d_gene: NA; v_gene: TRBV11-2; j_gene: TRBJ2-3; abundance: medium-sized; CDR3aa: CASSPMGRLTDTQYF; CDR3nt: TGTGCCAGCAGCCCCATGGGGCGACTCACAGATACGCAGTATTTT
d_gene: NA; v_gene: TRBV12-3/TRBV12-4; j_gene: TRBJ1-2; abundance: NA; CDR3aa: CASSPRQSNYGYTF; CDR3nt: TGTGCCAGCAGTCCTCGACAGAGTAACTATGGCTACACCTTC
d_gene: TRBD1; v_gene: TRBV12-5; j_gene: TRBJ2-7; abundance: many; CDR3aa: CASGLPGQVDEQYF; CDR3nt: TGTGCTAGTGGTTTGCCCGGACAGGTCGACGAGCAGTACTTC
d_gene: NA; v_gene: TRBV21-1; j_gene: TRBJ2-7; abundance: NA; CDR3aa: CASSKLQVIYEQYF; CDR3nt: TGTGCCAGCAGCAAACTACAGGTTATATACGAGCAGTACTTC
d_gene: NA; v_gene: TRBV14; j_gene: TRBJ2-1; abundance: medium-sized; CDR3aa: CASSQGLGYNEQFF; CDR3nt: TGTGCCAGCAGCCAAGGCCTGGGGTACAATGAGCAGTTCTTC
d_gene: NA; v_gene: TRBV6-1; j_gene: TRBJ2-2; abundance: many; CDR3aa: CASSEADLNTGELFF; CDR3nt: TGTGCCAGCAGTGAAGCCGACTTGAACACCGGGGAGCTGTTTTTT
d_gene: TRBD1; v_gene: TRBV29-1; j_gene: TRBJ2-7; abundance: NA; CDR3aa: CSASTGMFYEQYF; CDR3nt: TGCAGCGCTTCGACAGGGATGTTCTACGAGCAGTACTTC
d_gene: NA; v_gene: TRBV28; j_gene: TRBJ1-1; abundance: medium-sized; CDR3aa: CASSLGPYSLF; CDR3nt: TGTGCCAGCAGTCTAGGACCCTATAGTCTCTTT
d_gene: TRBD2; v_gene: TRBV7-2; j_gene: TRBJ2-1; abundance: many; CDR3aa: CASSPASGAYNEQFF; CDR3nt: TGTGCCAGCAGCCCCGCTAGCGGGGCATACAATGAGCAGTTCTTC
d_gene: TRBD1; v_gene: TRBV18; j_gene: TRBJ2-2; abundance: few; CDR3aa: CASSPQGTGDLTEELFF; CDR3nt: TGTGCCAGCTCACCACAGGGGACAGGGGACCTTACCGAGGAGCTGTTTTTT
d_gene: TRBD1; v_gene: TRBV28; j_gene: TRBJ2-7; abundance: NA; CDR3aa: CASRSGQGTYEQYF; CDR3nt: TGTGCCAGCAGGTCGGGACAGGGGACCTACGAGCAGTACTTC
d_gene: NA; v_gene: TRBV18; j_gene: TRBJ2-3; abundance: many; CDR3aa: CASSPGIPTDTQYF; CDR3nt: TGTGCCAGCTCTCCCGGGATCCCCACAGATACGCAGTATTTT